Reported below is one T cell receptor (beta chain). What it binds is unknown. Uncontrolled infection, other autoimmune disease, pregnancy or lactation excluded patients. The J segment lost 7 bases and the V segment lost 0 bases, leaving 9 bases of the junction unmatched. The CDR3 covers 16 residues. Per germline, CDR1 LNHNV and CDR2 YYDKDF (reference sequence). TCR beta CDR3 region amplification was performed from RNA transcripts. The HTBI primer set served for first-round RT-PCR of the TCR CDR3. TCRdb redid the calling of the multiplex PCR reads with MiXCR, one entry per CDR3 protein. The sample contains approximately 870,000 distinct CDR3 sequences, roughly 40% of which appear only once. This sample was included in a study of T cells in Graves' hyperthyroidism and ophthalmopathy. Study-level findings and limits: In the analysis, a 13 V-J model separated ophthalmopathy from stable hyperthyroidism.

The rearrangement joins TRBV15 to TRBJ2-1; 7 nucleotides line up with TRBD2. Sequencing was carried out using blood. This TCR derives from a man aged 18 to 29 with Graves' hyperthyroidism. CDR3 in DNA: TGTGCCACCAGCAGAGATGGGAGGGGTGGGCGAAATGAGCAGTTCTTC. Protein: CATSRDGRGGRNEQFF.